This entry is about one T cell receptor beta chain. This clone was found once. There is no known antigen for this receptor. There are no base qualities to consult, and no much larger clone falls within one base. From cysteine to phenylalanine, the CDR3 is 15 amino acids long. Here the CDR3 DNA is all that survives: 45 bases in frame from base 1. Reading the germline V gene (reference sequence) gives CDR1 SEHNR and CDR2 FQNEAQ. Deletion took 1 base off V and 0 bases off J, with a span of 9 bases between the germline ends. TCRbeta CDR3 regions were amplified from genomic DNA by means of the immunoSEQ Assay, a bias-controlled multiplex PCR. In the paper's pipeline: Within the assay, amplification of reference gene primers was used to estimate how many nucleated cells each sample contained. To quantify the absolute abundance of each unique TCRbeta CDR3 rearrangement, sequence reads were collapsed and filtered. For each sample, productive Simpson clonality was calculated by taking the square root of Simpson's diversity index across productive rearrangements. TCRdb's version of the immuneACCESS table is confined to in-frame rearrangements and falls short of the full clone set. An unresolved V gene accounts for under half of the shortfall where checked; the remainder is of unknown origin. V, J and clone size are taken as reported in that table, and D and trimming were inferred from the DNA itself. Here the sample has some 670,000 clones; about nine tenths occur a single time. The top ten clonotypes cover roughly 0.25% of the sample.

Collaborating institutions collected whole blood in K2EDTA tubes following their own protocols. For TCRbeta analysis, collaborators shipped samples as frozen whole blood, isolated PBMCs, or DNA extracted from either of those sample types. These data are taken from a study of blood T cell repertoires in COVID-19 (dated by TCRdb to 2020 to 2021). Broadly, across the study: The collaborator samples originated in the United States, Italy and Spain and spanned the acute and convalescent phases of COVID-19. The prospective study material was composed of cDNA or gDNA derived from T cells, B-cell-depleted T cells, or PBMCs. The dataset comprised deeply sampled blood TCRbeta repertoires from subjects exposed to, actively infected with, or recovered from COVID-19. The repertoires were made available in a free public database intended to serve as a resource for research on the immune response to SARS-CoV-2. Samples came from the ongoing ImmuneRACE study (first 160 participants) plus 1,254 subjects from 6 global collaborators. Sample metadata almost always included a de-identified subject ID, COVID-19 status, age in years and sex. Where available, HLA class I and class II types were obtained from metadata supplied by the sample provider rather than from assay-based typing. Overall study results and their limits: The quantity of clinical and demographic metadata differed by source and by participant and was supplied without curation.

Sequenced input: peripheral blood. The rearranged segments are TRBV7-9 and TRBJ1-2; the D segment cannot be called with confidence. The origin of this receptor is a woman younger than 35 with acute or convalescent COVID-19. The DNA sequence follows: TGTGCCAGCAGCTTAGTAACGTCAGCTAACTATGGCTACACCTTC. This encodes CASSLVTSANYGYTF. The CDR3 plus the reference TRBV7-9 and TRBJ1-2 genes for the other parts give the full variable domain: DTGVSQNPRHKITKRGQNVTFRCDPISEHNRLYWYRQTLGQGPEFLTYFQNEAQLEKSRLLSDRFSAERPKGSFSTLEIQRTEQGDSAMYLCASSLVTSANYGYTFGSGTRLTVV.